Shown below are 9 T cell receptor beta chains from a single sample sequenced in a study of Graves' ophthalmopathy and Graves' hyperthyroidism. Amplification of the TCR beta CDR3 regions used RNA transcripts (as template). After a first-round RT-PCR with HTBI primers, a second-round multiplex PCR was run. A single record per CDR3 protein comes from TCRdb applying MiXCR to the multiplex PCR reads. Of roughly 500,000 distinct CDR3 sequences detected, around 15% appear once; the ten largest clones hold 8% to 10%. The sample consisted of blood. These receptor sequences come from a woman in her 30s with Graves' ophthalmopathy.

This clonotype was counted ten times or more. This chain links TRBV6-5 with TRBJ2-7, with 9 bases lining up with TRBD2. The junction had 1 base not matched to a gene; V was cut back by 2 bases and J by 2 bases. Looked up from germline, CDR1 is MNHEY and CDR2 is SVGAGI. This CDR3 region has 14 residues. The CDR3 region has the DNA TGTGCCAGCAGTTACGCGGGAGGGCCCTACGAGCAGTACTTC. It translates to CASSYAGGPYEQYF.

This clonotype was counted at least ten times. The chain carries TRBV28 and TRBJ2-7; D is possibly TRBD2 (6 bases). The CDR3 is made up of 16 amino acids. Germline CDR1 and CDR2: MDHEN and SYDVKM. Trimming took off 3 bases at V and 2 bases at J, with 17 bases between the two ends. CDR3 loop: CASSFTLREITYEQYF. CDR3 DNA sequence: TGTGCCAGCAGTTTTACACTCCGGGAGATAACCTACGAGCAGTACTTC.

This clonotype occurred many times. This chain links TRBV2 with TRBJ2-2; no clear D gene. The CDR3 loop spans 14 amino acids. Germline V lookup: CDR1 SNHLY, CDR2 FYNNEI. The V gene lost 2 bases and the J gene lost 5 bases, with 9 bases spanning the gap. The CDR3 loop reads CASSETARTGELFF. The CDR3 DNA follows: TGTGCCAGCAGTGAAACGGCGAGGACCGGGGAGCTGTTTTTT.

This clonotype appeared many times. The rearrangement links TRBV20-1 to TRBJ2-4, with 14 bases matching TRBD2. V gave up 3 bases and J gave up 6 bases; unmatched junction bases: 7. This CDR3 has 16 residues. Germline CDR1 and CDR2: DFQATT and SNEGSKA (reference sequence). This CDR3 is CSASPGGLAGANIQYF. DNA for the CDR3: TGCAGTGCTAGCCCCGGGGGACTAGCGGGAGCAAACATTCAGTACTTC.

The table lists this clonotype with many counts. The chain employs TRBV19 and TRBJ2-2; D may match TRBD1 or TRBD2 (5 bases each). This CDR3 contains 16 residues. Germline CDR1 reads LNHDA; CDR2 reads SQIVND (reference sequence). With 6 bases removed from V and 3 bases from J, the gap between germline ends came to 17 bases. CDR3 bases: TGTGCCAGTAGCCCGAGGCGAGGGACCGACACCGGGGAGCTGTTTTTT. Amino acid sequence: CASSPRRGTDTGELFF.

This clonotype was counted between two and nine times. The chain carries TRBV20-1 and TRBJ2-5; maybe TRBD2 (6 bases). V lost 5 bases and J 1 base, leaving 11 bases between the germline ends. Per germline, CDR1 DFQATT and CDR2 SNEGSKA (reference sequence). CDR3 length equals 13 residues. CDR3 sequence (DNA): TGCAGTGCTCCCTTGCGGGGCCAAGAGACCCAGTACTTC. As protein: CSAPLRGQETQYF.

There are many counts of this clonotype. A read error may explain this, as a much larger clone is one base away. The chain carries TRBV28 and TRBJ2-7; weak D call: TRBD1 (6 bases). Germline lookup yields CDR1 MDHEN and CDR2 SYDVKM. The CDR3 runs 12 residues. V lost 6 bases to trimming and J lost 5 bases, with 11 bases between them. CDR3 in DNA: TGTGCCAGCAGCCTCAAGGGGGACGAGCAGTACTTC. This encodes CASSLKGDEQYF.

This clonotype was seen repeatedly, ten times or more. The chain has TRBV28 and TRBJ1-5; 8 bases fit TRBD1. J was trimmed by 4 bases and V by 6 bases; bases with no gene match: 8. CDR3 length: 15 amino acids. Germline V gene sequence: CDR1 MDHEN, CDR2 SYDVKM. CDR3: CASSPDRVRNQPQHF. The CDR3 bases are TGTGCCAGCAGCCCGGACAGGGTAAGGAATCAGCCCCAGCATTTT.

This clonotype appeared a few times. The rearrangement links TRBV11-2 to TRBJ2-5; 13 bases fit TRBD2. Germline V gene lookup returns CDR1 SGHAT and CDR2 FQNNGV. Trimming cost V 5 bases and J 4 bases; bases outside gene matches: 7. This CDR3 region has 16 residues. CDR3 sequence: CASSLTSGGAGETQYF. The CDR3 DNA sequence: TGTGCCAGCAGCCTAACTAGCGGGGGGGCGGGAGAGACCCAGTACTTC. Supplemented by reference TRBV11-2 and TRBJ2-5, the full variable domain reads EAGVAQSPRYKIIEKRQSVAFWCNPISGHATLYWYQQILGQGPKLLIQFQNNGVVDDSQLPKDRFSAERLKGVDSTLKIQPAKLEDSAVYLCASSLTSGGAGETQYFGPGTRLLVL.